These 3 T cell receptor beta chains originate from one sample sequenced in a study of OX40 agonist ivuxolimab in advanced cancers. Using immunoSEQ multiplex PCR, the repertoire was profiled, and TCRdb retains in-frame clones only, with some absent. The sample lists tens of thousands of clones, over 70% occurring once. This specimen consisted of CD4+ or CD8+ T cells sorted from blood, obtained in a trial of the OX40 agonist ivuxolimab. These receptors were taken from an adult with an advanced solid tumor such as melanoma, head and neck, liver or kidney cancer.

The chain joins TRBV11-3 to TRBJ2-1, with 7 bases aligning to TRBD2. The CDR3 consists of 16 residues. Germline V gene lookup returns CDR1 SGHNT and CDR2 YENEEA. J was trimmed by 3 bases and V by 0 bases; bases with no gene match: 5. CDR3 residues: CASSLDSAGIYNEQFF. CDR3 sequence (DNA): TGTGCCAGCAGCTTAGATTCAGCGGGGATCTACAATGAGCAGTTCTTC.

This clone was seen once. V is TRBV30 and J is TRBJ2-7, with D possibly matching TRBD1 (8 bases). V was shortened by 0 bases and J by 7 bases, with 13 bases between the two germline ends. The CDR3 loop spans 13 amino acids. The germline gives CDR1 GTSNPN, CDR2 SVGIG (reference sequence). In DNA, the CDR3 is TGTGCCTGGAGTGTGGACAGGGAGGGAGAGCAGTACTTC. The encoded protein is CAWSVDREGEQYF.

In DNA, the CDR3 is TGTGCCAGCAGCTTAGAGACTATCGTCTACAATGAGCAGTTCTTC. Its translation is CASSLETIVYNEQFF. The V and J genes are TRBV11-2 and TRBJ2-1; D is possibly TRBD2 (5 bases). CDR3 size: 15 residues. With 0 bases removed from V and 3 bases from J, the gap between germline ends came to 9 bases. Germline CDR1 is SGHAT and CDR2 is FQNNGV.